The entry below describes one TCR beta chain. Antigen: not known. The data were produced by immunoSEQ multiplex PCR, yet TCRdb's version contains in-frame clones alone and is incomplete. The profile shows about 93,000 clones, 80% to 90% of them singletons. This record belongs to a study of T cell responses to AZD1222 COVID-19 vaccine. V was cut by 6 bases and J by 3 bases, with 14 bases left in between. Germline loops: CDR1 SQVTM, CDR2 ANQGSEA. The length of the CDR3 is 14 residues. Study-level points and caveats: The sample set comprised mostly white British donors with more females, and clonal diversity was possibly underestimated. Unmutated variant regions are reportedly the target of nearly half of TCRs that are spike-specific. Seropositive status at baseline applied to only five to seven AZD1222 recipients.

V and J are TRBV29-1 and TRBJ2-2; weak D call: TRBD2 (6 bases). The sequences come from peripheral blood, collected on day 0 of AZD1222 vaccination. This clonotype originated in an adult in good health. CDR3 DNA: TGCAGCGTCCGGGGGAACCAAGACACCGGGGAGCTGTTTTTT. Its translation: CSVRGNQDTGELFF.